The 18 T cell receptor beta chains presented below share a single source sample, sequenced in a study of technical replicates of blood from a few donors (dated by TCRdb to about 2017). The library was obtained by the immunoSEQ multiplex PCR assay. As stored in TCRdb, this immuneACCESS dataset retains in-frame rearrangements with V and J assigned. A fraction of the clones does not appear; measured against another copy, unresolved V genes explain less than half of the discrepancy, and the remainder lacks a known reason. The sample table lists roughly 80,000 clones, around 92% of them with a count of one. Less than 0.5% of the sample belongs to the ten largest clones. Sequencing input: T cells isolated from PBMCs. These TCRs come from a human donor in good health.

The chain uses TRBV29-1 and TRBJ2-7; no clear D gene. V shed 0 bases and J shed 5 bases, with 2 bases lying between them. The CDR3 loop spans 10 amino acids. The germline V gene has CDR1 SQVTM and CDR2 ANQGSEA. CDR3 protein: CSVEDNEQYF. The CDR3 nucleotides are TGCAGCGTTGAAGATAACGAGCAGTACTTC.

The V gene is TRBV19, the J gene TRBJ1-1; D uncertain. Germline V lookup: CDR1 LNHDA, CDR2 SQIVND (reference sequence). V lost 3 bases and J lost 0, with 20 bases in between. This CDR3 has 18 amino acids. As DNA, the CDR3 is TGTGCCAGTAGTATGGAACTAGGGATCCCGCTTATGAACACTGAAGCTTTCTTT. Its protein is CASSMELGIPLMNTEAFF.

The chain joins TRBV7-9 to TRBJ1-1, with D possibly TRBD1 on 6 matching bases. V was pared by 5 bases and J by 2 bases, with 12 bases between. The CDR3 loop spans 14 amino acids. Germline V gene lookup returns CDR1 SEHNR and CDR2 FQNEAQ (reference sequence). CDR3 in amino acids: CASSRDTSNTEAFF. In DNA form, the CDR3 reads TGTGCCAGCAGCCGGGACACTTCCAACACTGAAGCTTTCTTT. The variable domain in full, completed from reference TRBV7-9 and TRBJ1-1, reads DTGVSQNPRHKITKRGQNVTFRCDPISEHNRLYWYRQTLGQGPEFLTYFQNEAQLEKSRLLSDRFSAERPKGSFSTLEIQRTEQGDSAMYLCASSRDTSNTEAFFGQGTRLTVV.

The CDR3 loop is CASSPTRLTLNTYEQYF. The CDR3, as DNA: TGTGCCAGCTCACCTACCAGACTTACACTAAACACCTACGAGCAGTACTTC. The gene calls are TRBV18 and TRBJ2-7; D is unresolved. V was pared by 3 bases and J by 2 bases, with 20 bases between. The CDR3 loop spans 17 amino acids. Looked up from germline, CDR1 is KGHSH and CDR2 is LQKENI.

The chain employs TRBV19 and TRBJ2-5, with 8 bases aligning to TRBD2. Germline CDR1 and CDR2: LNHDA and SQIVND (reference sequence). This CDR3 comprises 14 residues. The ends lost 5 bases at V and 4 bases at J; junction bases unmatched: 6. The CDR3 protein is CASSFERELETQYF. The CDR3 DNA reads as TGTGCCAGTAGTTTTGAGCGGGAGTTAGAGACCCAGTACTTC.

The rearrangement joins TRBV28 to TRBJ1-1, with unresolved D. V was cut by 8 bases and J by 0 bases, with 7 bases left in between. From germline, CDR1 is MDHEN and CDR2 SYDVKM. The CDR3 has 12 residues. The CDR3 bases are TGTGCCAGCCGGAGCGTGAACACTGAAGCTTTCTTT. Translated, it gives CASRSVNTEAFF.

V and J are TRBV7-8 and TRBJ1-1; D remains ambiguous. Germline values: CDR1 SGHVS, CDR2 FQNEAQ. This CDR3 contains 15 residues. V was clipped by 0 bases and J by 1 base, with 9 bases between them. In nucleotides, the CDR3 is TGTGCCAGCAGCTTAGCCCATACAACGAACACTGAAGCTTTCTTT. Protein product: CASSLAHTTNTEAFF.

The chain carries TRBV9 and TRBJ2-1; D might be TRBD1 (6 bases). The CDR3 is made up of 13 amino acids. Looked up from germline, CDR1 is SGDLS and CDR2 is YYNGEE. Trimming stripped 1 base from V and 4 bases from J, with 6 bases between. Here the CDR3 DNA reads TGTGCCAGCAGCGTAACAGGGTACAATGAGCAGTTCTTC. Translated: CASSVTGYNEQFF. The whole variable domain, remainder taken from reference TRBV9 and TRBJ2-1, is DSGVTQTPKHLITATGQRVTLRCSPRSGDLSVYWYQQSLDQGLQFLIQYYNGEERAKGNILERFSAQQFPDLHSELNLSSLELGDSALYFCASSVTGYNEQFFGPGTRLTVL.

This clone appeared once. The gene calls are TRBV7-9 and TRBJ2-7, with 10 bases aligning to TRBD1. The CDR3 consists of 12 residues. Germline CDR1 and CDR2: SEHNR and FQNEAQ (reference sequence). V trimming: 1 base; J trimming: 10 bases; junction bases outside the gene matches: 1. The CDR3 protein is CASSLVTGGQYF. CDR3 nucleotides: TGTGCCAGCAGCTTAGTGACAGGGGGCCAGTACTTC. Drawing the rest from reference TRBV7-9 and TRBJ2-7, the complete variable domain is DTGVSQNPRHKITKRGQNVTFRCDPISEHNRLYWYRQTLGQGPEFLTYFQNEAQLEKSRLLSDRFSAERPKGSFSTLEIQRTEQGDSAMYLCASSLVTGGQYFGPGTRLTVT.

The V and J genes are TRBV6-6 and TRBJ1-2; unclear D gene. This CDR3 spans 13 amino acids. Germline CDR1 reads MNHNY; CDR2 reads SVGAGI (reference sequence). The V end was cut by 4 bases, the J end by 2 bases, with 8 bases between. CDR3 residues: CASSFSTNYGYTF. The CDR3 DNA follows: TGTGCCAGCAGTTTTTCTACCAACTATGGCTACACCTTC.

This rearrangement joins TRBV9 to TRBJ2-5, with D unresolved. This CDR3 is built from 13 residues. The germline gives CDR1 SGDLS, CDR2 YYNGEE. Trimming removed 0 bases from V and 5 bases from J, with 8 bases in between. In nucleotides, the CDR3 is TGTGCCAGCAGCGTAGTAGCATCCGAGACCCAGTACTTC. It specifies CASSVVASETQYF.

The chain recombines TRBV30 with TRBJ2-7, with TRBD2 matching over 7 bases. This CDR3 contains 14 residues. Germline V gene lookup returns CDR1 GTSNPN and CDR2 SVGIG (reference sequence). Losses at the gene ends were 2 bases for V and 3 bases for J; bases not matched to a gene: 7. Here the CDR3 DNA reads TGTGCCTGGAGTACCCCGGGGGGAGGCTACGAGCAGTACTTC. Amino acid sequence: CAWSTPGGGYEQYF.

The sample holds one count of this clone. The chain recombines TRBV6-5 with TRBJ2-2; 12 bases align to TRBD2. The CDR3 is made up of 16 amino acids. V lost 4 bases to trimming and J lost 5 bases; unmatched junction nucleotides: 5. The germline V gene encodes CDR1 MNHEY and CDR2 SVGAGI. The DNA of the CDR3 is TGTGCCAGCAGTTTCCGGACTAGCGGGAATACCGGGGAGCTGTTTTTT. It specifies CASSFRTSGNTGELFF.

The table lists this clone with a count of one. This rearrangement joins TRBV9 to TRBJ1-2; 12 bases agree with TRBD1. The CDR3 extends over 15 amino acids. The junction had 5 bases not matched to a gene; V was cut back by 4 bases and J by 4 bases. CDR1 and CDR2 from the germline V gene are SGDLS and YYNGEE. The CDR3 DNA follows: TGTGCCAGCAGCCCAGGGACAGGGGGCAGCTATGGCTACACCTTC. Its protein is CASSPGTGGSYGYTF.

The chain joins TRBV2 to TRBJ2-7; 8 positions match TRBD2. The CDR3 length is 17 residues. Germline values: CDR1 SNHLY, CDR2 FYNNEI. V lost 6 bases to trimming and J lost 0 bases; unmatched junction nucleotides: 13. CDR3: CASRGDLIAGHSYEQYF. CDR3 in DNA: TGTGCCAGCAGGGGGGACTTAATAGCGGGGCACTCCTACGAGCAGTACTTC.

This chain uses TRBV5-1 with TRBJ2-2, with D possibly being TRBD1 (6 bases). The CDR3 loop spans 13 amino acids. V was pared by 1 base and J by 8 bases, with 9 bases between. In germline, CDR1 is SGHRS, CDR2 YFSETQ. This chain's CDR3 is CASSLTGTGELFF. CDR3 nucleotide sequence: TGCGCCAGCAGCTTGACAGGGACGGGGGAGCTGTTTTTT.

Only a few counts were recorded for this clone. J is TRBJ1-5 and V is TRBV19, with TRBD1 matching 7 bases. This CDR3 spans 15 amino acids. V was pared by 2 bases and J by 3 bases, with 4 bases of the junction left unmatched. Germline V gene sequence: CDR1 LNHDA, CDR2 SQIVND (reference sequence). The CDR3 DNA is TGTGCCAGTAGTATACTGACAGGGAACAATCAGCCCCAGCATTTT. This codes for CASSILTGNNQPQHF.

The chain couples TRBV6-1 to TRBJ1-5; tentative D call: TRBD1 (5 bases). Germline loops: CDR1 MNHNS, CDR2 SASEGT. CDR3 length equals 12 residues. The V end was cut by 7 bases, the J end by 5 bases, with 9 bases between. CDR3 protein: CASISGHQPQHF. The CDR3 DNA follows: TGTGCCAGCATATCAGGGCATCAGCCCCAGCATTTT.